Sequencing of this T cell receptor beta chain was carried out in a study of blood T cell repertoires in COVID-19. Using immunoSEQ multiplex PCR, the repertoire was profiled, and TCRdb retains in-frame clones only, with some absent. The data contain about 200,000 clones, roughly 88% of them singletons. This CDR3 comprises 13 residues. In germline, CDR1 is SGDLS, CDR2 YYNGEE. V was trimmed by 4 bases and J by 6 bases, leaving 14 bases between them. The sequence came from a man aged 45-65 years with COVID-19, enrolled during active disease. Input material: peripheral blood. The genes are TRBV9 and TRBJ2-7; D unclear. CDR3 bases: TGTGCCAGCAGCCCCGACCCCTCTAGCGAGCAGTACTTC. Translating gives CASSPDPSSEQYF. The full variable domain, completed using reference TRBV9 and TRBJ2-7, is DSGVTQTPKHLITATGQRVTLRCSPRSGDLSVYWYQQSLDQGLQFLIQYYNGEERAKGNILERFSAQQFPDLHSELNLSSLELGDSALYFCASSPDPSSEQYFGPGTRLTVT.